There are a few counts of the clone carrying this TCR beta chain. These data are taken from a study of beta chain features in type 1 diabetes. Investigators reverse transcribed all isolated RNA, so they sequenced expressed TCRB transcripts. Method: immunoSEQ multiplex PCR; TCRdb's copy keeps in-frame clones and lacks some. The repertoire includes some 150,000 clones, approximately 12% of them detected once, and approximately 2% sits in the top ten. CDR3 size: 15 residues. The germline gives CDR1 LGHNA, CDR2 YNFKEQ. V was pared by 6 bases and J by 7 bases, with 10 bases of the junction left unmatched. The V and J genes are TRBV4-2 and TRBJ2-1; the match to TRBD2 covers 9 bases. This receptor was obtained from a man younger than 30 in good health. The sample consisted of central memory CD4+ T cells from blood. The CDR3 spells CASSTGAGGSNEQFF. The CDR3 nucleotides are TGTGCCAGCAGTACTGGAGCGGGGGGATCGAATGAGCAGTTCTTC.